One and the same sample provided the 2 T cell receptor beta chains below, sequenced in a study of regulatory T cells in long-lasting Graves disease. Indicated time point: newly diagnosed GD, antithyroid drugs for less than 3 months. From PBMCs, RNA was extracted and then used to make the TCR library. iRepertoire HTBI primers and Arm-PCR of CDR3 regions built TCR beta libraries. TCRdb independently ran MiXCR on the multiplex PCR reads; one entry per CDR3 protein. The sample shows roughly 560,000 distinct CDR3 sequences, about 11% of them seen only once. These data are also associated with another study on T cells in Graves' hyperthyroidism and ophthalmopathy.

The starting material was peripheral blood mononuclear cells (PBMCs), obtained at new diagnosis, from a patient treated with antithyroid drugs. These receptors were collected from a young woman with Graves disease.

This clonotype was seen at least ten times. The chain carries TRBV6-1 and TRBJ2-1, with 15 bases fitting TRBD2. Germline-derived CDR1 and CDR2 are MNHNS and SASEGT. The CDR3 is made up of 18 amino acids. J was trimmed by 1 base and V by 6 bases; bases with no gene match: 7. CDR3 nucleotide sequence: TGTGCCAGCAGCCGCGGGACTAGCGGGAGGTTTTCCTACAATGAGCAGTTCTTC. It translates to CASSRGTSGRFSYNEQFF.

The V gene is TRBV10-1, the J gene TRBJ2-5, with a possible D match to TRBD2 (5 bases). The CDR3 has 13 amino acids. Deletions cut 4 bases from V and 1 base from J, with 7 bases between. Germline-derived CDR1 and CDR2 are WNHNN and SYGVQD (reference sequence). This CDR3 is CASSADFQETQYF. For the CDR3, the DNA is TGCGCCAGCAGTGCGGACTTCCAAGAGACCCAGTACTTC.